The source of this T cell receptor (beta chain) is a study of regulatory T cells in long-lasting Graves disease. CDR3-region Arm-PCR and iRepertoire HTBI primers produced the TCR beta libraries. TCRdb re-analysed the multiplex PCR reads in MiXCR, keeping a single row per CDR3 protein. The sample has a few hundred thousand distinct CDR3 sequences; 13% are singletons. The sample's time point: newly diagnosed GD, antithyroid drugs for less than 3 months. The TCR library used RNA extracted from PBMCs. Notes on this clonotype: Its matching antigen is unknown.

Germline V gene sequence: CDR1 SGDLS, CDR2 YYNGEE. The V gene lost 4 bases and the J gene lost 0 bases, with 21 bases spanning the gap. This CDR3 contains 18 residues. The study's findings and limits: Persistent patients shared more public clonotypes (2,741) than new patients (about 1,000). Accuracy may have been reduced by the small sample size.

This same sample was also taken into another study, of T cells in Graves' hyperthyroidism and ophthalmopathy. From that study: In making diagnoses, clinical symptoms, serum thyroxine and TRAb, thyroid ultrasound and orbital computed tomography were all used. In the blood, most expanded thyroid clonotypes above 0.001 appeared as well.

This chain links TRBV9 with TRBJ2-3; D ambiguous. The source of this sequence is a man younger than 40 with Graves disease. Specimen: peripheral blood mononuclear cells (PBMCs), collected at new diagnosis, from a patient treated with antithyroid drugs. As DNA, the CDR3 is TGTGCCAGCAGCCAACGCCGAGGAGCTACCTTTAGCACAGATACGCAGTATTTT. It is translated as CASSQRRGATFSTDTQYF.